Listed below are T cell receptor beta chains from one sample, sequenced in a study of blood T cell repertoires in COVID-19. Using immunoSEQ multiplex PCR, the repertoire was profiled, and TCRdb retains in-frame clones only, with some absent. Of roughly 250,000 clones in the sample, 81% were seen once. The sample consisted of peripheral blood. Receptors were obtained from a woman aged 55-70 years with active or convalescent COVID-19. CDR3s include the opening cysteine and the closing phenylalanine or tryptophan. Fields, in order: V gene, D gene, J gene, clone size, CDR3 protein, CDR3 DNA. A D gene is named only where the DNA matches it firmly. Size is omitted from some rows. Given values are once, few, many or a class for expanded clones.

V gene: TRBV18
D gene: TRBD1
J gene: TRBJ1-3
clone size: -
CDR3 protein: CASSPGTGNRLSGNTIYF
CDR3 DNA: TGTGCCAGCTCACCCGGGACAGGAAATAGACTCTCTGGAAACACCATATATTTT

V gene: TRBV19
D gene: TRBD2
J gene: TRBJ2-2
clone size: -
CDR3 protein: CASSLPRSGGATGELFF
CDR3 DNA: TGTGCCAGTAGTTTGCCTAGGAGCGGGGGGGCCACCGGGGAGCTGTTTTTT

V gene: TRBV5-1
D gene: TRBD2
J gene: TRBJ2-2
clone size: -
CDR3 protein: CASKELAGGPNTGELFF
CDR3 DNA: TGCGCCAGCAAGGAACTAGCGGGGGGACCGAACACCGGGGAGCTGTTTTTT

V gene: TRBV5-1
D gene: -
J gene: TRBJ2-5
clone size: -
CDR3 protein: CASSLADRREETQYF
CDR3 DNA: TGCGCCAGCAGCTTGGCCGACAGAAGGGAAGAGACCCAGTACTTC

V gene: TRBV5-1
D gene: -
J gene: TRBJ1-2
clone size: once
CDR3 protein: CASSDTRGGSNNYGYTF
CDR3 DNA: TGCGCCAGCAGCGACACCCGGGGGGGCAGCAATAACTATGGCTACACCTTC

V gene: TRBV4-1
D gene: TRBD2
J gene: TRBJ2-1
clone size: -
CDR3 protein: CASSPQRGGQYEQFF
CDR3 DNA: TGCGCCAGCAGCCCGCAGCGGGGGGGCCAATATGAGCAGTTCTTC

V gene: TRBV5-1
D gene: -
J gene: TRBJ2-2
clone size: -
CDR3 protein: CASSSSDTGELFF
CDR3 DNA: TGCGCCAGCAGCTCGAGCGACACCGGGGAGCTGTTTTTT

V gene: TRBV14
D gene: -
J gene: TRBJ2-5
clone size: -
CDR3 protein: CASSQDPLFYQETQYF
CDR3 DNA: TGTGCCAGCAGCCAAGATCCCCTCTTCTACCAAGAGACCCAGTACTTC

V gene: TRBV5-1
D gene: TRBD1
J gene: TRBJ1-1
clone size: -
CDR3 protein: CASSLMWTGLNTEAFF
CDR3 DNA: TGCGCCAGCAGCTTGATGTGGACAGGCCTAAACACTGAAGCTTTCTTT

V gene: TRBV12-3/TRBV12-4
D gene: -
J gene: TRBJ2-7
clone size: -
CDR3 protein: CASSPAYEQYF
CDR3 DNA: TGTGCCAGCAGCCCAGCCTACGAGCAGTACTTC

V gene: TRBV4-2
D gene: TRBD1
J gene: TRBJ1-2
clone size: -
CDR3 protein: CASSSALQGGYGYTF
CDR3 DNA: TGTGCCAGCAGCTCCGCGCTGCAGGGGGGTTATGGCTACACCTTC

V gene: TRBV7-2
D gene: -
J gene: TRBJ2-3
clone size: -
CDR3 protein: CASSLEIGDTDTQYF
CDR3 DNA: TGTGCCAGCAGCTTAGAGATAGGAGACACAGATACGCAGTATTTT

V gene: TRBV12-2
D gene: -
J gene: TRBJ1-3
clone size: -
CDR3 protein: CASRARGGGAAGNTIYF
CDR3 DNA: TGTGCAAGTCGCGCTAGGGGAGGGGGGGCCGCAGGAAACACCATATATTTT

V gene: TRBV19
D gene: TRBD1
J gene: TRBJ1-6
clone size: few
CDR3 protein: CASTKEGVRGQSPLHF
CDR3 DNA: TGTGCCAGTACCAAGGAGGGGGTCAGGGGGCAATCACCCCTCCACTTT

V gene: TRBV7-3
D gene: -
J gene: TRBJ1-6
clone size: -
CDR3 protein: CASSRGSRTNSPLHF
CDR3 DNA: TGTGCCAGCAGCAGGGGATCAAGGACCAATTCACCCCTCCACTTT

V gene: TRBV4-3
D gene: -
J gene: TRBJ2-7
clone size: -
CDR3 protein: CASRVEDRSSYEQYF
CDR3 DNA: TGCGCCAGCCGAGTAGAAGACAGGAGCTCCTACGAGCAGTACTTC

V gene: TRBV4-3
D gene: -
J gene: TRBJ2-4
clone size: once
CDR3 protein: CASSPNYPQGYIQYF
CDR3 DNA: TGCGCCAGCAGTCCTAATTATCCACAGGGATACATTCAGTACTTC

V gene: TRBV7-9
D gene: -
J gene: TRBJ2-7
clone size: -
CDR3 protein: CASSLTATGIGEQYF
CDR3 DNA: TGTGCCAGCAGCTTAACCGCAACAGGGATAGGCGAGCAGTACTTC

V gene: TRBV6-2/TRBV6-3
D gene: TRBD1
J gene: TRBJ2-7
clone size: few
CDR3 protein: CASSWKGQGNLYEQYF
CDR3 DNA: TGTGCCAGCAGCTGGAAGGGACAGGGAAACCTTTACGAGCAGTACTTC

V gene: TRBV7-3
D gene: TRBD2
J gene: TRBJ2-1
clone size: -
CDR3 protein: CASSLNSQGLAGGMVQFF
CDR3 DNA: TGTGCCAGCAGCTTAAATTCCCAGGGCCTAGCGGGGGGTATGGTCCAGTTCTTC

V gene: TRBV29-1
D gene: -
J gene: TRBJ1-1
clone size: -
CDR3 protein: CSVDVSLEAFF
CDR3 DNA: TGCAGCGTTGATGTTTCACTTGAAGCTTTCTTT

V gene: TRBV11-2
D gene: TRBD1
J gene: TRBJ1-2
clone size: -
CDR3 protein: CASRLVRDRSGWYTF
CDR3 DNA: TGTGCCAGCAGATTAGTAAGGGACAGGTCTGGGTGGTACACCTTC

V gene: TRBV19
D gene: -
J gene: TRBJ1-4
clone size: -
CDR3 protein: CASSMAIRGSSEKLFF
CDR3 DNA: TGTGCCAGTAGTATGGCGATTCGGGGATCAAGTGAAAAACTGTTTTTT

V gene: TRBV10-1
D gene: -
J gene: TRBJ1-1
clone size: -
CDR3 protein: CASSASRGYSGHDAEAFF
CDR3 DNA: TGCGCCAGCAGTGCTTCGAGGGGGTATTCGGGTCATGACGCTGAAGCTTTCTTT

V gene: TRBV7-3
D gene: -
J gene: TRBJ2-3
clone size: once
CDR3 protein: CASSVYGVTDTQYF
CDR3 DNA: TGTGCCAGCAGCGTTTACGGGGTAACAGATACGCAGTATTTT

V gene: TRBV19
D gene: -
J gene: TRBJ1-5
clone size: -
CDR3 protein: CASSARVGLEPQHF
CDR3 DNA: TGTGCCAGTAGTGCCAGGGTCGGTTTAGAGCCCCAGCATTTT

V gene: TRBV18
D gene: TRBD1
J gene: TRBJ1-2
clone size: -
CDR3 protein: CASSPTGDGYTF
CDR3 DNA: TGTGCCAGCTCACCAACAGGGGATGGCTACACCTTC

V gene: TRBV5-5
D gene: TRBD1
J gene: TRBJ1-2
clone size: -
CDR3 protein: CASSLGQGGSNYGYTF
CDR3 DNA: TGTGCCAGCAGCTTGGGACAGGGCGGCTCTAACTATGGCTACACCTTC

V gene: TRBV6-6
D gene: TRBD1
J gene: TRBJ1-2
clone size: -
CDR3 protein: CASSYSGDREGYTF
CDR3 DNA: TGTGCCAGCAGTTACTCCGGGGACAGAGAGGGCTACACCTTC

V gene: TRBV19
D gene: -
J gene: TRBJ1-1
clone size: -
CDR3 protein: CASSLRGSHSEAFF
CDR3 DNA: TGTGCCAGTAGTTTAAGGGGGAGTCATTCTGAAGCTTTCTTT

V gene: TRBV7-9
D gene: -
J gene: TRBJ1-5
clone size: -
CDR3 protein: CASSLDSPYSNQPQHF
CDR3 DNA: TGTGCCAGCAGTTTGGACAGTCCTTATAGCAATCAGCCCCAGCATTTT

V gene: TRBV9
D gene: TRBD2
J gene: TRBJ2-3
clone size: -
CDR3 protein: CASSVDGGARDTQYF
CDR3 DNA: TGTGCCAGCAGCGTAGACGGGGGGGCCCGAGATACGCAGTATTTT

V gene: TRBV12-3/TRBV12-4
D gene: -
J gene: TRBJ2-3
clone size: -
CDR3 protein: CASSYTATDTQYF
CDR3 DNA: TGTGCCAGCAGTTACACAGCCACAGATACGCAGTATTTT

V gene: TRBV6-1
D gene: -
J gene: TRBJ1-1
clone size: -
CDR3 protein: CASSEYLRGAEAFF
CDR3 DNA: TGTGCCAGCAGTGAATATCTCCGAGGTGCTGAAGCTTTCTTT

V gene: TRBV6-5
D gene: TRBD1
J gene: TRBJ1-1
clone size: -
CDR3 protein: CASSYTQTGVSYQAFF
CDR3 DNA: TGTGCCAGCAGTTACACTCAGACAGGGGTTTCTTACCAAGCTTTCTTT

V gene: TRBV3-1/TRBV3-2
D gene: -
J gene: TRBJ1-1
clone size: -
CDR3 protein: CASSQVSRNTEAFF
CDR3 DNA: TGTGCCAGCAGCCAAGTAAGCCGGAACACTGAAGCTTTCTTT

V gene: TRBV7-2
D gene: -
J gene: TRBJ1-1
clone size: -
CDR3 protein: CASSLNAGAENTEAFF
CDR3 DNA: TGTGCCAGCAGCCTTAACGCGGGGGCCGAGAACACTGAAGCTTTCTTT

V gene: TRBV30
D gene: -
J gene: TRBJ2-5
clone size: -
CDR3 protein: CAWSRFGGGAETQYF
CDR3 DNA: TGTGCCTGGAGTCGCTTTGGGGGGGGCGCGGAGACCCAGTACTTC

V gene: TRBV20-1
D gene: TRBD2
J gene: TRBJ2-7
clone size: -
CDR3 protein: CSASQLAPFSYEQYF
CDR3 DNA: TGCAGTGCAAGTCAACTAGCGCCGTTTTCCTACGAGCAGTACTTC

V gene: TRBV10-3
D gene: -
J gene: TRBJ2-7
clone size: -
CDR3 protein: CAISESTSLYEQYF
CDR3 DNA: TGTGCCATCAGTGAGTCTACCAGTCTCTACGAGCAGTACTTC

V gene: TRBV6-6
D gene: -
J gene: TRBJ1-1
clone size: -
CDR3 protein: CASSYSGLLEAFF
CDR3 DNA: TGTGCCAGCAGTTACTCTGGCCTGCTTGAAGCTTTCTTT

V gene: TRBV5-5
D gene: TRBD1
J gene: TRBJ2-7
clone size: -
CDR3 protein: CASSLGQGPYEQYF
CDR3 DNA: TGTGCCAGCAGCTTGGGACAGGGTCCCTACGAGCAGTACTTC